Below are 23 T cell receptor beta chains sequenced from a single sample in a study of post-analysis software for immune sequencing data. Study-level findings and limits: Roughly five TRBV segments were significantly more frequent in patients than in controls. TRBV5-6, TRBV5-1 and TRBV20-1 were among these segments.

What these receptors recognize is not known. Presence of unique molecular identifiers characterized the TCR beta cDNA libraries. Each CDR3 protein gets one entry after TCRdb re-called the PCR reads with MiXCR. This table has 750,000 to 950,000 distinct CDR3 sequences, roughly half appearing once. The sample was blood. The source is a girl between 10 and 17 years old with multiple sclerosis.

The chain couples TRBV7-2 to TRBJ2-1, with 10 positions matching TRBD1. The junction had 7 bases not matched to a gene; V was cut back by 5 bases and J by 3 bases. CDR1 SGHTA and CDR2 FQGNSA come from the germline V gene. The CDR3 totals 16 residues. CDR3 nucleotide sequence: TGTGCCAGCAGCCACGGCTGGACAGGGGGCTACAATGAGCAGTTCTTC. Protein sequence: CASSHGWTGGYNEQFF.

The rearrangement uses TRBV6-1 and TRBJ2-5; the D gene is possibly TRBD2 (6 bases). The ends were cut back, 7 bases at V and 5 bases at J, with 23 bases in the middle. The CDR3 extends over 16 amino acids. Germline CDR1 reads MNHNS; CDR2 reads SASEGT. The CDR3 loop is CASKVTGVLLWETQYF. The CDR3 coding sequence is TGTGCCAGCAAGGTTACGGGAGTCCTATTGTGGGAGACCCAGTACTTC.

This chain connects TRBV20-1 to TRBJ1-1; the match to TRBD1 covers 8 bases. The V gene end was trimmed by 7 bases and the J gene end by 7 bases; junction bases not matched to a gene: 14. The CDR3 has 14 residues. Germline V gene lookup returns CDR1 DFQATT and CDR2 SNEGSKA (reference sequence). The CDR3 sequence is CSGGQGAPLLEAFF. CDR3 DNA: TGCAGTGGAGGGCAGGGGGCCCCGCTCCTTGAAGCTTTCTTT.

V usage is TRBV20-1 and J usage is TRBJ1-1; tentatively, D is TRBD1 (6 bases). Germline-derived CDR1 and CDR2 are DFQATT and SNEGSKA (reference sequence). The CDR3 runs 15 residues. The germline V and J ends were trimmed by 4 bases and 1 base, with 16 bases remaining between them. The CDR3 sequence: CSATDQDRPNTEAFF. CDR3 DNA: TGCAGTGCTACTGATCAAGACAGGCCGAACACTGAAGCTTTCTTT.

The chain is built from TRBV7-9 and TRBJ2-3; a weak D match, TRBD2 (5 bases). The germline V and J ends were trimmed by 4 bases and 8 bases, with 13 bases remaining between them. CDR1 and CDR2 from the germline V gene are SEHNR and FQNEAQ (reference sequence). The CDR3 has 13 amino acids. The CDR3 nucleotides are TGTGCCAGCAGCTCCGCCGGGAACCCTACGCAGTATTTT. Translation gives CASSSAGNPTQYF.

This clonotype is a singleton in its sample. This rearrangement joins TRBV3-1 to TRBJ2-3; TRBD2 is a possible D gene (7 bases). The CDR3 is 18 residues long. CDR1 and CDR2 from the germline V gene are LGHDT and YNNKEL (reference sequence). Trimming cost V 1 base and J 0 bases, with 17 bases left between them. The CDR3 DNA reads TGTGCCAGCAGCCAAGGATGGGCGGGGGCGTCTAGCACAGATACGCAGTATTTT. Its translation is CASSQGWAGASSTDTQYF.

V usage is TRBV29-1 and J usage is TRBJ2-1; 8 bases agree with TRBD2. V was clipped by 6 bases and J by 6 bases; unmatched bases: 7. Germline CDR1 and CDR2: SQVTM and ANQGSEA. The CDR3 has 13 residues. This CDR3 is CSVAGTSVNEQFF. The CDR3 DNA sequence: TGCAGCGTCGCCGGGACTAGTGTCAATGAGCAGTTCTTC.

This chain links TRBV11-2 with TRBJ1-4; D gene unclear. The germline gives CDR1 SGHAT, CDR2 FQNNGV. V was cut by 1 base and J by 0 bases, with 6 bases left in between. The CDR3 is 15 residues long. The CDR3 DNA reads TGTGCCAGCAGCTTAGTCGGCGCAACTAATGAAAAACTGTTTTTT. It is translated as CASSLVGATNEKLFF.

DNA of the CDR3: TGTGCCAGCAGCTCACCAGGGACAGGGGAAAACTATGGCTACACCTTC. The encoded protein is CASSSPGTGENYGYTF. This chain uses TRBV7-9 with TRBJ1-2; 10 bases fit TRBD1. The CDR3 is made up of 16 amino acids. V was pared by 4 bases and J by 2 bases, with 7 bases of the junction left unmatched. The germline CDR1 and CDR2 sequences are SEHNR and FQNEAQ (reference sequence).

The rearrangement joins TRBV2 to TRBJ2-1, with TRBD1 matching over 10 bases. V lost 5 bases, J lost 6 bases, and 7 bases stayed unmatched. The CDR3 covers 15 residues. In germline, CDR1 is SNHLY, CDR2 FYNNEI. CDR3 nucleotide sequence: TGTGCCAGCAGTAACTGGGACAGGGGCGGCAATGAGCAGTTCTTC. Its translation is CASSNWDRGGNEQFF.

This chain joins TRBV12-3 or TRBV12-4 and TRBJ1-6, with D hard to call. The CDR3 is 15 amino acids. The V gene lost 2 bases and the J gene lost 4 bases, with 9 bases spanning the gap. CDR3 region: CASSLRQMYNSPLHF. The CDR3 DNA reads TGTGCCAGCAGTTTAAGGCAGATGTATAATTCACCCCTCCACTTT.

This clonotype was seen a handful of times. The chain has TRBV12-3 or TRBV12-4 and TRBJ2-3; tentatively, D is TRBD2 (6 bases). V was pared by 6 bases and J by 3 bases, with 22 bases between. There are 17 residues in the CDR3. In nucleotides, the CDR3 is TGTGCCAGCAGCTTTGGGGGGACTTGGCAGAGTACAGATACGCAGTATTTT. It translates to CASSFGGTWQSTDTQYF.

This clonotype was picked up a small number of times. The chain is built from TRBV29-1 and TRBJ2-1, with 7 bases identical to TRBD1. V was clipped by 2 bases and J by 7 bases; unmatched bases: 14. The CDR3 is made up of 16 amino acids. Germline loops: CDR1 SQVTM, CDR2 ANQGSEA. CDR3 region: CSVEMVGQPPGNEQFF. The CDR3 coding sequence is TGCAGCGTTGAAATGGTGGGACAGCCCCCGGGTAATGAGCAGTTCTTC.

This clonotype has only a few counts. This chain connects TRBV12-3 or TRBV12-4 to TRBJ1-5; tentatively, D is TRBD1 (5 bases). The CDR3 loop spans 13 amino acids. V lost 5 bases and J 7 bases, leaving 12 bases between the germline ends. CDR3 DNA sequence: TGTGCCAGCAGTCTTCAGGGACGGCAGCCCCAGCATTTT. It is translated as CASSLQGRQPQHF.

In its sample, this clonotype was seen a few times. V is TRBV11-2 and J is TRBJ2-4; 8 nucleotides agree with TRBD1. Trimming at V came to 0 bases and at J to 13 bases, leaving 11 bases not matched to a gene. The CDR3 runs 15 residues. CDR1 and CDR2 from the germline V gene are SGHAT and FQNNGV. CDR3: CASSLDQVTGASQYF. CDR3 bases: TGTGCCAGCAGCTTAGATCAGGTGACAGGGGCCTCGCAGTACTTC.

The V and J genes are TRBV5-1 and TRBJ1-1; possibly TRBD1 for D (5 bases). This CDR3 has 14 amino acids. Germline-derived CDR1 and CDR2 are SGHRS and YFSETQ. Trimming stripped 4 bases from V and 0 bases from J, with 10 bases between. The CDR3 region is CASSPGRMNTEAFF. CDR3 DNA: TGCGCCAGCAGCCCGGGACGGATGAACACTGAAGCTTTCTTT.

This clonotype has a handful of counts. This sequence joins TRBV6-5 and TRBJ2-1; D might be TRBD1 (6 bases). Germline CDR1 reads MNHEY; CDR2 reads SVGAGI. Trimming cost V 6 bases and J 4 bases, with 7 bases left between them. The CDR3 contains 12 residues. The CDR3: CASRTGYNEQFF. Written as DNA, the CDR3 is TGTGCCAGCAGGACAGGTTACAATGAGCAGTTCTTC.

In this sample, this clonotype turned up a few times. This rearrangement joins TRBV7-9 to TRBJ1-2, with D unresolved. Germline V gene data show CDR1 as SEHNR and CDR2 as FQNEAQ (reference sequence). This CDR3 contains 13 residues. V was trimmed by 1 base and J by 7 bases, leaving 10 bases between them. The CDR3 sequence: CASSLDGRGGYTF. DNA for the CDR3: TGTGCCAGCAGCTTAGACGGTCGGGGTGGCTACACCTTC.

The gene calls are TRBV7-9 and TRBJ2-7; D is tentatively TRBD1 or TRBD2 (5 bases each). Germline V gene lookup returns CDR1 SEHNR and CDR2 FQNEAQ (reference sequence). This CDR3 contains 16 residues. V was pared by 5 bases and J by 2 bases, with 19 bases between. This CDR3 reads CASSVKGPKNPYEQYF. In DNA form, the CDR3 reads TGTGCCAGCAGCGTGAAGGGACCGAAGAATCCCTACGAGCAGTACTTC.

The V and J genes are TRBV20-1 and TRBJ2-5; D ambiguous. The germline V and J ends were trimmed by 0 bases and 3 bases, with 8 bases remaining between them. The length of the CDR3 is 13 residues. The germline V gene encodes CDR1 DFQATT and CDR2 SNEGSKA (reference sequence). The CDR3 DNA reads TGCAGTGCTAGAGATTGGGCAGAAGAGACCCAGTACTTC. This encodes CSARDWAEETQYF.

A single count supports this clonotype. V and J are TRBV4-1 and TRBJ2-7; 8 positions agree with TRBD1. From germline, CDR1 is MGHRA and CDR2 YSYEKL. J was trimmed by 2 bases and V by 2 bases; bases with no gene match: 14. The CDR3 is 18 residues long. CDR3 in amino acids: CASSQIIQGVGPPYEQYF. Here the CDR3 DNA reads TGCGCCAGCAGCCAAATAATACAGGGGGTCGGACCTCCCTACGAGCAGTACTTC.

This rearrangement joins TRBV7-3 to TRBJ1-3, with TRBD1 matching 8 bases. Per germline, CDR1 SGHTA and CDR2 FQGTGA. This CDR3 contains 15 residues. With 5 bases clipped from V and 0 bases from J, the junction kept 3 bases outside the gene matches. CDR3 amino acids: CASSPTGGSGNTIYF. The CDR3 DNA is TGTGCCAGCAGCCCTACAGGGGGCTCTGGAAACACCATATATTTT.

V is TRBV7-9 and J is TRBJ2-7; D is unclear. CDR3 size: 14 residues. Germline CDR1 is SEHNR and CDR2 is FQNEAQ (reference sequence). V lost 3 bases and J lost 4, with 13 bases in between. The CDR3 bases are TGTGCCAGCAGCTTCACCGGCCTAGGTTACGAGCAGTACTTC. Encoded protein: CASSFTGLGYEQYF.